The 8 T cell receptor beta chains presented below share a single source sample, sequenced in a study of CD8 T cell repertoires and HIV-1 epitope variants. The assay was immunoSEQ multiplex PCR, and TCRdb's table has in-frame clones only and misses some. The table has around 4,900 clones, under 75% seen once. Antigens for these TCRs are unknown. The sequenced sample consisted of cultured CD8+ T cells derived from PBMCs. The receptors stem from a male donor with HIV.

The chain has TRBV7-9 and TRBJ1-5; D is unresolved. The CDR3 totals 12 residues. V was clipped by 1 base and J by 4 bases, with 2 bases between them. CDR1 and CDR2 (germline): SEHNR, FQNEAQ (reference sequence). This CDR3 is CASSLVNQPQHF. The CDR3 DNA reads TGTGCCAGCAGCTTAGTTAATCAGCCCCAGCATTTT. The variable domain in full, completed from reference TRBV7-9 and TRBJ1-5, reads DTGVSQNPRHKITKRGQNVTFRCDPISEHNRLYWYRQTLGQGPEFLTYFQNEAQLEKSRLLSDRFSAERPKGSFSTLEIQRTEQGDSAMYLCASSLVNQPQHFGDGTRLSIL.

The chain employs TRBV28 and TRBJ2-7; no clear D. The CDR3 runs to 15 residues. V shed 3 bases and J shed 6 bases, with 18 bases lying between them. CDR1 is MDHEN, CDR2 SYDVKM, per germline. CDR3 sequence reads: CASSFPPRTHSEQYF. DNA for the CDR3: TGTGCCAGCAGTTTTCCCCCGCGGACCCACTCCGAGCAGTACTTC.

The table lists this clone with a count of one. The V and J genes are TRBV5-1 and TRBJ2-7, with 10 bases identical to TRBD1. Germline V gene sequence: CDR1 SGHRS, CDR2 YFSETQ. V was pared by 4 bases and J by 6 bases, with 13 bases of the junction left unmatched. The CDR3 sequence is 16 residues long. CDR3 protein: CASSTPMTGGWGEQYF. The CDR3 DNA is TGCGCCAGCAGCACTCCCATGACAGGGGGCTGGGGCGAGCAGTACTTC.

J is TRBJ1-2 and V is TRBV10-3; TRBD1 is a possible D gene (6 bases). The length of the CDR3 is 17 residues. The germline CDR1 and CDR2 sequences are ENHRY and SYGVKD. V was pared by 2 bases and J by 2 bases, with 18 bases between. The CDR3 loop is CAISEKRGARENYGYTF. The CDR3 DNA sequence: TGTGCCATCAGTGAGAAGCGGGGGGCGCGGGAAAACTATGGCTACACCTTC.

This clone turned up a few times. This chain uses TRBV6-5 with TRBJ2-3; TRBD2 might be the D (5 bases). Germline values: CDR1 MNHEY, CDR2 SVGAGI. There are 14 residues in the CDR3. Trimming removed 5 bases from V and 8 bases from J, with 17 bases in between. CDR3 protein: CASSPGLRDGTQYF. Written as DNA, the CDR3 is TGTGCCAGCAGTCCTGGACTGAGAGACGGTACGCAGTATTTT.

The V gene is TRBV28, the J gene TRBJ2-1; 9 bases map to TRBD1. Trimming took 3 bases from V and 9 from J; bases not matched to a gene: 9. This CDR3 comprises 15 residues. Germline assignment: CDR1 MDHEN and CDR2 SYDVKM. The CDR3 region has the DNA TGTGCCAGCAGTTTTGATGACAGGGGGTACGGTGAGCAGTTCTTC. Residues: CASSFDDRGYGEQFF.

The rearrangement uses TRBV7-9 and TRBJ2-7; 8 nucleotides align to TRBD1. The CDR3 totals 13 residues. Trimming cost V 7 bases and J 3 bases; bases outside gene matches: 5. Germline CDR1 SEHNR, CDR2 FQNEAQ (reference sequence). The CDR3 region is CASTRTGFYEQYF. As DNA, the CDR3 is TGTGCCAGCACCCGGACAGGGTTCTACGAGCAGTACTTC.

The chain couples TRBV7-9 to TRBJ2-1; TRBD2 matches at 10 bases. The germline V gene has CDR1 SEHNR and CDR2 FQNEAQ (reference sequence). The V gene end was trimmed by 1 base and the J gene end by 9 bases; junction bases not matched to a gene: 6. CDR3 size: 15 residues. DNA of the CDR3: TGTGCCAGCAGCTTAGGCGCTAGCGGGGGAGGTGAGCAGTTCTTC. Protein: CASSLGASGGGEQFF. The full variable domain, with the rest looked up from reference TRBV7-9 and TRBJ2-1, is DTGVSQNPRHKITKRGQNVTFRCDPISEHNRLYWYRQTLGQGPEFLTYFQNEAQLEKSRLLSDRFSAERPKGSFSTLEIQRTEQGDSAMYLCASSLGASGGGEQFFGPGTRLTVL.